A selection of T cell receptor beta chains follows, all from one sample in a study of T cell repertoires in cytomegalovirus infection. Antigen specificity for these receptors is unknown. From the reads, TCRdb called clonotypes with MiXCR, one entry per CDR3 protein. The table shows 750,000 to 900,000 distinct CDR3 sequences, with roughly 28% occurring only once. Sequenced here: cultured CD8+ T cells from PBMCs, sampled from culture after CMV antigen stimulation. The receptors were gathered from a human donor in good health (CMV status not recorded). Some clones in this sample may be carry-over from other donors' samples. Both conserved end residues are trimmed from each CDR3.

j_call,v_call,cdr3_aa
TRBJ2-6,TRBV24-1,ATSDLIYRGDSSGANVLT
TRBJ1-5,TRBV7-8,ASSLASLYSNQPQH
TRBJ2-1,TRBV7-9,ASSLGGSGGLNEQF
TRBJ1-3,TRBV4-1,ASSQEPRFGNTIY
TRBJ1-6,TRBV9,ASSGINQGAGWNSPLH
TRBJ2-1,TRBV15,ATSRDSLTGGLYNEQF
TRBJ2-5,TRBV6-6,AVGAGYQETQY
TRBJ1-1,TRBV12-3/TRBV12-4,ASSWEGGTEAF
TRBJ2-3,TRBV7-2,ASSFGSGSGLTDTQY
TRBJ2-1,TRBV6-6,ASRILGEDEQF
TRBJ1-2,TRBV7-8,ASSLESGNYGYT
TRBJ2-1,TRBV7-9,ASSLAVTDYNEQF
TRBJ1-5,TRBV6-1,ASNGEEGDSNQPQH
TRBJ1-2,TRBV12-3/TRBV12-4,ASSLAPGANYGYT
TRBJ1-1,TRBV19,ASSISAGGPEAF
TRBJ1-1,TRBV7-6,ASSLGGGQNTEAF
TRBJ2-1,TRBV11-2,ASSLAASRHEQF
TRBJ1-2,TRBV20-1,SANPQLGRNYGYT
TRBJ2-2,TRBV9,ASSPLTGHPTGELF
TRBJ2-5,TRBV7-9,ASHPTNRDREETQY
TRBJ1-2,TRBV27,ASAEGPYGYT
TRBJ2-1,TRBV7-2,ASSEGGTSGDAEQF
TRBJ2-3,TRBV9,ASSPGQRISTDTQY
TRBJ2-5,TRBV6-5,ASSYRGGETQY
TRBJ2-2,TRBV24-1,ATSDRTGGTGELF
TRBJ2-7,TRBV20-1,SARDFTANSYEQY
TRBJ2-3,TRBV6-4,ASSLPGEAGDSTDTQY
TRBJ2-1,TRBV7-9,ASSQQTKLPQF
TRBJ2-5,TRBV12-3/TRBV12-4,ASSLEGDGWETQY
TRBJ2-1,TRBV27,ASSFGGIQSEQF
TRBJ2-3,TRBV12-3/TRBV12-4,ASSGGSPTDTQY
TRBJ2-3,TRBV19,ATLKADTQY
TRBJ1-1,TRBV20-1,SARDPGPPEAF
TRBJ2-2,TRBV27,ASSLWAQANTGELF
TRBJ2-2,TRBV6-1,ASNKRAGGPPQAGELF
TRBJ1-2,TRBV27,ASSFRDSPALSYGYT
TRBJ2-7,TRBV24-1,ATSDWSGEQY
TRBJ1-1,TRBV7-6,ASRPQGAPNTEAF
TRBJ1-2,TRBV7-9,ASSEGSYGYT
TRBJ1-5,TRBV5-8,ASSPTGNNQPQH
TRBJ1-2,TRBV6-1,ARYHRVRDYGYT
TRBJ1-5,TRBV6-1,ASSHGTGVKSNQPQH
TRBJ2-5,TRBV27,ASRAGGTQY
TRBJ2-1,TRBV5-6,ASSYPDPQQF
TRBJ2-7,TRBV6-6,ASSTTVSYEQY
TRBJ2-1,TRBV11-2,ASSGRGTSYNEQF
TRBJ2-1,TRBV7-8,ASSLARLASNEQF